This T cell receptor beta chain was observed in a study of blood T cells in healthy people across ages. Study findings and constraints: Possibly, changes in expanded clonotypes were confounded because donor CMV status was unknown.

Worth noting for this clonotype: Its antigen is not identified.

Germline assignment: CDR1 GTSNPN and CDR2 SVGIG (reference sequence). This CDR3 contains 15 residues. Trimming took off 2 bases at V and 3 bases at J, with 15 bases between the two ends. The extraction recovered at least 6 micrograms of total RNA per sample. Primers used in a second PCR of roughly 6 to 12 cycles were a sample-barcoded 5' primer and a J-beta primer mix. In TCRdb, the 5' RACE reads were re-called with MiXCR into one record per CDR3 protein. The sample records fewer than 1 million distinct CDR3 sequences, approximately 44% being singletons. Sequenced: blood. The sequence came from a man aged 60 to 75 in good health. This sequence joins TRBV30 and TRBJ2-3; D is perhaps TRBD2 (6 bases). The CDR3: CAWSLNGGTTDTQYF. The CDR3 nucleotides are TGTGCCTGGAGTTTGAACGGGGGAACGACAGATACGCAGTATTTT.